This entry lists 22 T cell receptor beta chains sequenced from one sample in a study of T cells after posttransplantation cyclophosphamide. The protocol was immunoSEQ multiplex PCR, while the TCRdb copy is restricted to in-frame clones and leaves out a portion. The data contain roughly 13,000 clones, about 85% of them singletons. Sequencing was performed on memory CD4+ T cells sorted from PBMCs. These receptors originate from a man over 45 in good health, CMV-negative, and a related stem cell transplant donor.

This chain connects TRBV20-1 to TRBJ2-7; D might be TRBD2 (5 bases). Trimming stripped 6 bases from V and 4 bases from J, with 10 bases between. Looked up from germline, CDR1 is DFQATT and CDR2 is SNEGSKA (reference sequence). This CDR3 is 11 amino acids long. This CDR3 is CSAQRGYEQYF. The CDR3 nucleotides read TGCAGTGCCCAACGGGGTTACGAGCAGTACTTC.

The chain joins TRBV5-1 to TRBJ2-4; 9 nucleotides match TRBD1. Trimming at V came to 3 bases and at J to 6 bases, leaving 7 bases not matched to a gene. Germline V CDR1 and CDR2: SGHRS, YFSETQ. The CDR3 consists of 15 residues. CDR3 coding DNA: TGCGCCAGCAGCTCGAAGGGACAGGGACTAAACATTCAGTACTTC. This translates into CASSSKGQGLNIQYF.

The CDR3 region has the DNA TGCGCCAGCAGCTTGTTCTCGGGGAGGGGTACTGAAGCTTTCTTT. It specifies CASSLFSGRGTEAFF. This rearrangement joins TRBV5-1 to TRBJ1-1, with D tentatively TRBD1 (5 bases). Germline V gene lookup returns CDR1 SGHRS and CDR2 YFSETQ. Between the trimmed V and J ends, which lost 1 base and 5 bases, there was a span of 15 bases. The CDR3 spans 15 residues. The whole variable domain, remainder taken from reference TRBV5-1 and TRBJ1-1, is KAGVTQTPRYLIKTRGQQVTLSCSPISGHRSVSWYQQTPGQGLQFLFEYFSETQRNKGNFPGRFSGRQFSNSRSEMNVSTLELGDSALYLCASSLFSGRGTEAFFGQGTRLTVV.

The chain uses TRBV10-3 and TRBJ2-7; TRBD1 matches 7 bases. The V gene end was trimmed by 2 bases and the J gene end by 3 bases; junction bases not matched to a gene: 7. This CDR3 comprises 15 residues. Per the germline V gene, CDR1 is ENHRY and CDR2 is SYGVKD. In DNA form, the CDR3 reads TGTGCCATCAGTGAGAAGGGGGCCTCTTTCTACGAGCAGTACTTC. Protein product: CAISEKGASFYEQYF.

This chain uses TRBV29-1 with TRBJ1-1; D remains ambiguous. Trimming removed 5 bases from V and 3 bases from J, with 13 bases in between. CDR1 and CDR2 (germline): SQVTM, ANQGSEA. The CDR3 extends over 13 amino acids. The CDR3: CSVSESPDTEAFF. The CDR3, as DNA: TGCAGCGTTTCTGAAAGTCCGGACACTGAAGCTTTCTTT.

This chain links TRBV6-1 with TRBJ2-1; 8 positions match TRBD2. Germline-derived CDR1 and CDR2 are MNHNS and SASEGT. The CDR3 is made up of 13 amino acids. The junction had 10 bases not matched to a gene; V was cut back by 4 bases and J by 14 bases. The CDR3 bases are TGTGCCAGCAGTGGCCTTGGGGAAGCGGGAGAGTTCTTC. Translating it yields CASSGLGEAGEFF.

The chain carries TRBV7-9 and TRBJ1-2; a possible D gene is TRBD1 (6 bases). Germline V gene sequence: CDR1 SEHNR, CDR2 FQNEAQ (reference sequence). V dropped 2 bases and J dropped 4 bases, with 14 bases sitting between them. The CDR3 is 15 residues long. CDR3 DNA: TGTGCCAGCAGCTTACCCCAAGGACAGCCCTATGGCTACACCTTC. Its translation: CASSLPQGQPYGYTF.

On this clone itself: A read error may account for a junction end that differs from germline. The chain uses TRBV5-1 and TRBJ2-2, with D possibly TRBD1 on 6 matching bases. The CDR3 contains 16 residues. Germline CDR1 and CDR2: SGHRS and YFSETQ. CDR3 in amino acids: CTSSLGQTGRTGELFF. The CDR3 DNA reads TGCACCAGCAGCTTGGGACAAACAGGACGGACCGGGGAGCTGTTTTTT.

The J gene is TRBJ2-1, the V gene TRBV5-1; D remains ambiguous. Trimming left V 4 bases short and J 6 bases short, with 8 bases between. This CDR3 is built from 12 residues. Germline CDR1 and CDR2: SGHRS and YFSETQ. The CDR3 is CASSLNSNEQFF. CDR3 coding DNA: TGCGCCAGCAGCCTCAACTCCAATGAGCAGTTCTTC.

This clone was seen only a few times. The genes are TRBV30 and TRBJ2-1; no clear D. The CDR3 is 12 amino acids. Trimming took 2 bases from V and 7 from J, leaving 9 bases between them. The germline V gene has CDR1 GTSNPN and CDR2 SVGIG (reference sequence). The CDR3 loop reads CAWSLNFNEQFF. The CDR3 nucleotides are TGTGCCTGGAGTCTCAACTTTAATGAGCAGTTCTTC. Variable domain in full (rest from reference TRBV30 and TRBJ2-1): SQTIHQWPATLVQPVGSPLSLECTVEGTSNPNLYWYRQAAGRGLQLLFYSVGIGQISSEVPQNLSASRPQDRQFILSSKKLLLSDSGFYLCAWSLNFNEQFFGPGTRLTVL.

CDR3 amino acids: CASSLEQAGNTIYF. CDR3 coding DNA: TGCGCCAGCAGCCTCGAGCAGGCTGGAAACACCATATATTTT. The J gene is TRBJ1-3, the V gene TRBV4-1; no clear D gene. V dropped 4 bases and J dropped 2 bases, with 9 bases sitting between them. Germline CDR1 and CDR2: MGHRA and YSYEKL. The CDR3 has 14 amino acids.

The J gene is TRBJ1-1, the V gene TRBV6-1, with D perhaps TRBD1 (6 bases). CDR3 size: 13 residues. CDR1 MNHNS and CDR2 SASEGT come from the germline V gene. Trimming left V 6 bases short and J 0 bases short, with 8 bases between. The chain's CDR3 is CASRQGVNTEAFF. CDR3 DNA sequence: TGTGCCAGCAGACAGGGCGTGAACACTGAAGCTTTCTTT.

V usage is TRBV6-6 and J usage is TRBJ1-5; D might be TRBD1 (5 bases). The germline V and J ends were trimmed by 0 bases and 3 bases, with 9 bases remaining between them. Germline values: CDR1 MNHNY, CDR2 SVGAGI (reference sequence). CDR3 size: 15 residues. This CDR3 reads CASSYSDSFNQPQHF. DNA of the CDR3: TGTGCCAGCAGTTACTCCGACAGCTTCAATCAGCCCCAGCATTTT.

This rearrangement joins TRBV20-1 to TRBJ1-1; D not certain. The CDR3 loop spans 11 amino acids. V was trimmed by 7 bases and J by 7 bases, leaving 13 bases between them. The germline gives CDR1 DFQATT, CDR2 SNEGSKA (reference sequence). The CDR3, as DNA: TGCAGTGTATTCGTTTTCCGTGAAGCTTTCTTT. Translated, it gives CSVFVFREAFF.

CDR3 DNA sequence: TGTGCCAGCAGCCCCCGACTAGCGGGGAACAATGAGCAGTTCTTC. Translated, it gives CASSPRLAGNNEQFF. The chain carries TRBV7-2 and TRBJ2-1; the match to TRBD2 covers 11 bases. V lost 5 bases, J lost 5 bases, and 5 bases stayed unmatched. From germline, CDR1 is SGHTA and CDR2 FQGNSA. The CDR3 covers 15 residues. The full variable domain, its missing parts supplied by reference TRBV7-2 and TRBJ2-1, is GAGVSQSPSNKVTEKGKDVELRCDPISGHTALYWYRQSLGQGLEFLIYFQGNSAPDKSGLPSDRFSAERTGGSVSTLTIQRTQQEDSAVYLCASSPRLAGNNEQFFGPGTRLTVL.

This clone was counted a few times. The rearrangement joins TRBV28 to TRBJ1-1; TRBD1 is a possible D gene (6 bases). Germline assignment: CDR1 MDHEN and CDR2 SYDVKM. V was clipped by 1 base and J by 4 bases, with 16 bases between them. This CDR3 contains 16 residues. The DNA for the CDR3 is TGTGCCAGCAGTTTATTCCCAGGGGCTGGGGGCACTGAAGCTTTCTTT. Translation: CASSLFPGAGGTEAFF. The variable domain in full, completed from reference TRBV28 and TRBJ1-1, reads DVKVTQSSRYLVKRTGEKVFLECVQDMDHENMFWYRQDPGLGLRLIYFSYDVKMKEKGDIPEGYSVSREKKERFSLILESASTNQTSMYLCASSLFPGAGGTEAFFGQGTRLTVV.

The rearrangement joins TRBV19 to TRBJ1-2; D is uncertain. Trimming removed 2 bases at V and 4 bases at J, with 8 bases between. CDR3 length: 13 amino acids. Germline V gene lookup returns CDR1 LNHDA and CDR2 SQIVND (reference sequence). The DNA of the CDR3 is TGTGCCAGTAGTATATCAGATTCCTATGGCTACACCTTC. Its protein product is CASSISDSYGYTF.

The chain recombines TRBV9 with TRBJ2-1; no clear D. This CDR3 comprises 14 residues. Trimming left V 6 bases short and J 9 bases short, with 19 bases between. Germline V gives CDR1 SGDLS, CDR2 YYNGEE. CDR3 DNA: TGTGCCAGCACCCCCGGGTTCTCGGGTGGTGAGCAGTTCTTC. This gives the protein CASTPGFSGGEQFF.

This clone was counted once. The chain has TRBV5-5 and TRBJ1-2, with 8 bases fitting TRBD1. The trim removed 4 bases at V and 0 bases at J, leaving 5 bases unmatched. This CDR3 region has 15 residues. Per the germline V gene, CDR1 is SGHKS and CDR2 is YYEKEE (reference sequence). The CDR3 is CASSRGQGANYGYTF. For the CDR3, the DNA is TGTGCCAGCAGCCGTGGACAGGGCGCTAACTATGGCTACACCTTC.

The gene calls are TRBV5-1 and TRBJ2-3; 8 bases are shared with TRBD2. The CDR3 runs to 13 residues. V lost 3 bases to trimming and J lost 5 bases; unmatched junction nucleotides: 2. Germline V CDR1 and CDR2: SGHRS, YFSETQ. DNA for the CDR3: TGCGCCAGCAGCTATAGCGGGGAAGATACGCAGTATTTT. Amino acid sequence: CASSYSGEDTQYF.

The genes are TRBV2 and TRBJ1-2; TRBD1 might be the D (6 bases). V gave up 7 bases and J gave up 6 bases, with 15 bases separating them. This CDR3 contains 13 residues. Germline CDR1 and CDR2: SNHLY and FYNNEI. The CDR3: CASKREQGDGYTF. Here the CDR3 DNA reads TGTGCCAGCAAGCGCGAACAGGGAGATGGCTACACCTTC.

The chain uses TRBV27 and TRBJ2-1; 11 bases line up with TRBD2. Germline V CDR1 and CDR2: MNHEY, SMNVEV (reference sequence). The CDR3 has 17 amino acids. With 2 bases clipped from V and 4 bases from J, the junction kept 7 bases outside the gene matches. In DNA form, the CDR3 reads TGTGCCAGCAGTTTAGGGCCGACTAGCGGGGTTTACAATGAGCAGTTCTTC. Encoded protein: CASSLGPTSGVYNEQFF.